This TCR beta chain comes out of a study of siplizumab effects on memory and regulatory T cells. Broader study findings: Proliferating Tregs' suppressive function in siplizumab cultures went unconfirmed. Naive or memory phenotype was unassignable for roughly 75-96% of proliferating CD4+ or CD8+ clones. Alloreactive sequences whose origin lay in unstimulated CD4+ memory cells were significantly reduced by siplizumab.

Trimming took off 7 bases at V and 10 bases at J, with 17 bases between the two ends. Germline CDR1 reads MDHEN; CDR2 reads SYDVKM. This CDR3 region has 13 residues. Sequenced by immunoSEQ multiplex PCR; TCRdb stores in-frame clones only, minus some. The sample has approximately 100,000 clones; more than 85% are singletons. Comments on this clone: The antigen remains unidentified.

The sequenced sample consisted of CD4+ T cells sorted from blood. This chain uses TRBV28 with TRBJ2-1; D may be TRBD1 (6 bases). The sequence came from a human donor in good health. Some clones in this sample may be carry-over from other donors' samples. The CDR3 region is CASKEVGQPEQFF. The CDR3 nucleotides are TGTGCCAGCAAGGAGGTGGGACAACCGGAGCAGTTCTTC.